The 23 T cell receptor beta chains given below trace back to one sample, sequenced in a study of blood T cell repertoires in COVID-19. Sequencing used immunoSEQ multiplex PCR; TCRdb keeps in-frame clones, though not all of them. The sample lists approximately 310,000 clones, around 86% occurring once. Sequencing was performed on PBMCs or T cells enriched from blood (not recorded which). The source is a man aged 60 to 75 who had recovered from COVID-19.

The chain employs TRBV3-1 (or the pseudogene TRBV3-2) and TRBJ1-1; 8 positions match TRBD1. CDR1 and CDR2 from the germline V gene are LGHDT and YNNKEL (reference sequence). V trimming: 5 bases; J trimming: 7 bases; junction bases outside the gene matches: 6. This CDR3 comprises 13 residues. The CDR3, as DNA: TGTGCCAGCAGCTACGGGACAGGTGGTGAAGCTTTCTTT. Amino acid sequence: CASSYGTGGEAFF.

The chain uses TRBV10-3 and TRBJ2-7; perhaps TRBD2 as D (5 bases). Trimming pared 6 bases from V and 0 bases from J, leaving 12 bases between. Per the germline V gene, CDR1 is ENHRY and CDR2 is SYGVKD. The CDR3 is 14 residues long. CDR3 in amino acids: CAISFGLISYEQYF. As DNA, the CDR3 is TGTGCCATCAGCTTCGGACTGATCTCCTACGAGCAGTACTTC.

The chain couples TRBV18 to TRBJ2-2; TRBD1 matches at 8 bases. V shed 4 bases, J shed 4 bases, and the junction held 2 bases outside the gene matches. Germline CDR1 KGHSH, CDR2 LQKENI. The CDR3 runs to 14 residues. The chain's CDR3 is CASSQTGATGELFF. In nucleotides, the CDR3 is TGTGCCAGCTCACAGACAGGGGCCACCGGGGAGCTGTTTTTT.

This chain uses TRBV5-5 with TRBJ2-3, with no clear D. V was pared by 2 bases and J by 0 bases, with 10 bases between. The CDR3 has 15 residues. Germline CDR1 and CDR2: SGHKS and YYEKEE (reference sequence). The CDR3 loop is CASSFLPASTDTQYF. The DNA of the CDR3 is TGTGCCAGCAGCTTTCTACCCGCCAGCACAGATACGCAGTATTTT.

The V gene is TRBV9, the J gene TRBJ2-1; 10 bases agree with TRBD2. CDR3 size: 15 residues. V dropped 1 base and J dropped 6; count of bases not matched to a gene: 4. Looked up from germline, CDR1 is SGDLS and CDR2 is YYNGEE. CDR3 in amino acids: CASSVRLAGANEQFF. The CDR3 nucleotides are TGTGCCAGCAGCGTAAGGCTAGCGGGGGCCAATGAGCAGTTCTTC.

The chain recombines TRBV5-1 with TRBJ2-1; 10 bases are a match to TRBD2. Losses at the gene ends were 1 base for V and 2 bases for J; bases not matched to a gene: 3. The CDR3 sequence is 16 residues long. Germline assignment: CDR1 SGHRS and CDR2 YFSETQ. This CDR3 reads CASSLQLAGPYNEQFF. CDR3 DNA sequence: TGCGCCAGCAGCTTGCAACTAGCGGGGCCCTACAATGAGCAGTTCTTC.

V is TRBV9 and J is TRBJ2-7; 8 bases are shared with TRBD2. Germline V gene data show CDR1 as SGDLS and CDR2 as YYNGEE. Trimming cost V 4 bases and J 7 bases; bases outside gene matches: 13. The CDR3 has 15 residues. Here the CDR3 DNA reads TGTGCCAGCAGCCTCCTCCCGGGAGGGCCTAGGGAGCAGTACTTC. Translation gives CASSLLPGGPREQYF.

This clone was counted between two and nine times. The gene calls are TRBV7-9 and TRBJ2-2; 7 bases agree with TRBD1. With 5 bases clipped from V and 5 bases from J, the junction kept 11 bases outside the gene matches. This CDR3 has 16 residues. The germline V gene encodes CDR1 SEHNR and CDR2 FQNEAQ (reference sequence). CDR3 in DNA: TGTGCCAGCAGCCCACCTAGACAGGGTGGTACCGGGGAGCTGTTTTTT. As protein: CASSPPRQGGTGELFF.

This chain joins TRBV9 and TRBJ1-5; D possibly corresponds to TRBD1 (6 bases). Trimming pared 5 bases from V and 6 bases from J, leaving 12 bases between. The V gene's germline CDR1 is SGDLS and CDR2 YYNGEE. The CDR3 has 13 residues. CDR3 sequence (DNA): TGTGCCAGCAGTGGGACACCTGGTCAGCCCCAGCATTTT. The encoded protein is CASSGTPGQPQHF.

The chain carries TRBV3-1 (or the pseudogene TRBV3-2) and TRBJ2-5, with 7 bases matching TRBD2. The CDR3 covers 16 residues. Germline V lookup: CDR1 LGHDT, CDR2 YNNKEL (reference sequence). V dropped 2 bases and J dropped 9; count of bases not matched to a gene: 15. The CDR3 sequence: CASSQPGLDPPRAQYF. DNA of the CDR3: TGTGCCAGCAGCCAACCTGGACTAGACCCCCCCCGGGCCCAGTACTTC.

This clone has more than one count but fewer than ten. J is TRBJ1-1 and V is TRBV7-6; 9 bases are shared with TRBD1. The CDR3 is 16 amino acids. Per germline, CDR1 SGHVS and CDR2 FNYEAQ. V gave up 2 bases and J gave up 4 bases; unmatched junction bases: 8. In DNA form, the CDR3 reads TGTGCCAGCAGCTTAAGGGGACAGGGTATGGGCACTGAAGCTTTCTTT. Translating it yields CASSLRGQGMGTEAFF.

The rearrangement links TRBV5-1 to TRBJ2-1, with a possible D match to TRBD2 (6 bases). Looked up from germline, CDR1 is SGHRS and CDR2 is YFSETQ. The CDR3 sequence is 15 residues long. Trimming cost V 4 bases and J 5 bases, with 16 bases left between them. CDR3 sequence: CASSPSRGTNNEQFF. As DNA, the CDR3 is TGCGCCAGCAGCCCCTCCCGGGGGACCAACAATGAGCAGTTCTTC.

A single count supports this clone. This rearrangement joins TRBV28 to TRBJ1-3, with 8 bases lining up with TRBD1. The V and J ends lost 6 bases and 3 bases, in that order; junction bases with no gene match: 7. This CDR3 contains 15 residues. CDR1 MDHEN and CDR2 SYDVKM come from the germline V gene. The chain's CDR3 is CASRNQGADGNTIYF. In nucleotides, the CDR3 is TGTGCCAGCAGGAATCAGGGGGCTGATGGAAACACCATATATTTT.

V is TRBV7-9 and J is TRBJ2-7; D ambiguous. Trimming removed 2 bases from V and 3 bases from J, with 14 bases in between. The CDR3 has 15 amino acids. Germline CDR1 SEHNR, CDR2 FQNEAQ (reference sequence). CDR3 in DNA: TGTGCCAGCAGCTTAAGAACGAGAGCCGGCTACGAGCAGTACTTC. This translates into CASSLRTRAGYEQYF.

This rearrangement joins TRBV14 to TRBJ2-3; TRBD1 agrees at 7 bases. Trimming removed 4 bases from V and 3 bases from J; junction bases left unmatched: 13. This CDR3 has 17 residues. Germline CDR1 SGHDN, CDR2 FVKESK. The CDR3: CASSPPGGREWTDTQYF. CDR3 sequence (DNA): TGTGCCAGCAGCCCCCCAGGGGGTAGGGAATGGACAGATACGCAGTATTTT.

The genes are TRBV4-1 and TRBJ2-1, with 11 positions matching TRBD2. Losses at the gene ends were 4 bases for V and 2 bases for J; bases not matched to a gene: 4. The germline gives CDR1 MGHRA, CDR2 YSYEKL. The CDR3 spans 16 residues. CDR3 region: CASSPQLAGAYNEQFF. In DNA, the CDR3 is TGCGCCAGCAGCCCCCAACTAGCGGGAGCCTACAATGAGCAGTTCTTC.

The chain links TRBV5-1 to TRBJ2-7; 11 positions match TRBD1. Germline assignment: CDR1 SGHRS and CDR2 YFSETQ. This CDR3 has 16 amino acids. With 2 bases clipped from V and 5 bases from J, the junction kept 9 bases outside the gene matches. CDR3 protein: CASSLSLGQGADEQYF. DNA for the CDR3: TGCGCCAGCAGCTTATCTCTTGGACAGGGGGCGGACGAGCAGTACTTC.

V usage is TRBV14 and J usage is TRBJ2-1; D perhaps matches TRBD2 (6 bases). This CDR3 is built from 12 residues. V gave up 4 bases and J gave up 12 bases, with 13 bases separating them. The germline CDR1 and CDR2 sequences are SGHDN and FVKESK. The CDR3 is CASSPSGLVQFF. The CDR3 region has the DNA TGTGCCAGCAGCCCTTCGGGACTTGTGCAGTTCTTC.

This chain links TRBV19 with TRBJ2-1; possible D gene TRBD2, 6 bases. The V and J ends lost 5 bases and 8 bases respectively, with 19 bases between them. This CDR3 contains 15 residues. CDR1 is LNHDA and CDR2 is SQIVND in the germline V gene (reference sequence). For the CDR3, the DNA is TGTGCCAGTAGTGCTCGCCGGGACCCGGGGGATGAGCAGTTCTTC. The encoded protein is CASSARRDPGDEQFF.

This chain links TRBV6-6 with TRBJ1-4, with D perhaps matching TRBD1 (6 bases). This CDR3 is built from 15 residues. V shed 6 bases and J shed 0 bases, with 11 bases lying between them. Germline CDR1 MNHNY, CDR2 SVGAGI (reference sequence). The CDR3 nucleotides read TGTGCCAGCAGACACGAGGGGGCAACTAATGAAAAACTGTTTTTT. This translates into CASRHEGATNEKLFF.

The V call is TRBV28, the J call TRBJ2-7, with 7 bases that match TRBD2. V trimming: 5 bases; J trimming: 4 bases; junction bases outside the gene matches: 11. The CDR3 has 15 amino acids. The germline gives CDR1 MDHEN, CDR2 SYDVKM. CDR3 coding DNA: TGTGCCAGCAGTGAGCTGGGAGCGGGGCAATACGAGCAGTACTTC. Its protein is CASSELGAGQYEQYF.

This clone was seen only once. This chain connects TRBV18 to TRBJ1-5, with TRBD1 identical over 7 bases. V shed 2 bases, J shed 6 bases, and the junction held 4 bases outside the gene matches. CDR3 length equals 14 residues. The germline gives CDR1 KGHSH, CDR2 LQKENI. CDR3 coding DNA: TGTGCCAGCTCACCAAGACAGGGTGGTCAGCCCCAGCATTTT. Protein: CASSPRQGGQPQHF.

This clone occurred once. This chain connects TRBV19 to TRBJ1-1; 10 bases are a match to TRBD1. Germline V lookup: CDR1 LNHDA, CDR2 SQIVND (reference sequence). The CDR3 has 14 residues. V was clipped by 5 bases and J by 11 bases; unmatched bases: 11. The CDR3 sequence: CASSRLTGGAYAFF. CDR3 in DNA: TGTGCCAGTAGTCGTCTGACAGGGGGCGCATACGCTTTCTTT.